This TCR beta chain was captured by sequencing in a study of CD8+ T cells in alopecia areata. About the research overall: Tofacitinib administration to treated patients was oral, at 5 to 10 mg twice daily. Tofacitinib dosing lasted 6 to 18 months, which was then followed by 6 months off drug. Study conclusions and caveats: The study also sequences resident alphabeta T cells of normal skin in scalp samples.

The CDR3 is 14 amino acids. Trimming cost V 6 bases and J 1 base, with 10 bases left between them. The germline CDR1 and CDR2 sequences are SGHAT and FQNNGV. Punch biopsies of lesional scalp, plus peripheral blood, were taken from alopecia areata patients. This clone turned up a few times. No antigen is known for it. Extracted RNA was reverse transcribed, and the resulting cDNA served as sequencing template. Method: immunoSEQ multiplex PCR; TCRdb's copy keeps in-frame clones and lacks some. The data hold around 140,000 clones, with roughly 48% observed a single time. The rearrangement joins TRBV11-2 to TRBJ1-5; tentative D call: TRBD1 (6 bases). Material for sequencing was CD4+ T cells sorted from blood. This receptor was identified in a human donor with alopecia areata. Here the CDR3 reads CASSQGQSNQPQHF. CDR3 sequence (DNA): TGTGCCAGCAGTCAAGGACAGAGCAATCAGCCCCAGCATTTT.